The 17 T cell receptor beta chains below all came from one sample that was sequenced in a study of T cell responses to AZD1222 COVID-19 vaccine. Assay used: immunoSEQ multiplex PCR; TCRdb lists only in-frame clones, some missing. This table has 150,000 to 200,000 clones, around 86% appearing once. This specimen consisted of peripheral blood, obtained on day 0 of MenACWY control vaccination. All receptors come from an adult in good health.

This clone was counted only a few times. The CDR3 sequence is CATSRGRRDEQYF. The CDR3 coding sequence is TGTGCCACCAGCAGAGGTCGTCGGGACGAGCAGTACTTC. V gene TRBV15 combines with J gene TRBJ2-7, with unresolved D. The CDR3 totals 13 residues. Germline V CDR1 and CDR2: LNHNV, YYDKDF (reference sequence). V was pared by 1 base and J by 5 bases, with 9 bases between.

The chain's CDR3 is CASSRDRFSDEQYF. The CDR3 DNA sequence: TGTGCCAGCAGCCGGGACAGGTTTAGCGACGAGCAGTACTTC. The chain couples TRBV5-6 to TRBJ2-7; 8 nucleotides line up with TRBD1. This CDR3 has 14 amino acids. J lost 5 bases, V lost 4 bases, and 8 bases had no gene match. The germline V gene encodes CDR1 SGHDT and CDR2 YYEEEE. The complete variable domain, with remaining parts taken from reference TRBV5-6 and TRBJ2-7, reads DAGVTQSPTHLIKTRGQQVTLRCSPKSGHDTVSWYQQALGQGPQFIFQYYEEEERQRGNFPDRFSGHQFPNYSSELNVNALLLGDSALYLCASSRDRFSDEQYFGPGTRLTVT.

The rearrangement links TRBV7-9 to TRBJ2-1; D possibly uses TRBD1 or TRBD2 (5 bases each). Germline assignment: CDR1 SEHNR and CDR2 FQNEAQ (reference sequence). The CDR3 length is 13 residues. With 5 bases removed from V and 8 bases from J, the gap between germline ends came to 13 bases. In nucleotides, the CDR3 is TGTGCCAGCAGCCCACCCCAGGGAGATGAGCAGTTCTTC. This translates into CASSPPQGDEQFF.

This chain links TRBV7-9 with TRBJ2-3, with 9 bases identical to TRBD2. Per germline, CDR1 SEHNR and CDR2 FQNEAQ (reference sequence). The CDR3 sequence is 15 residues long. J gave up 2 bases and V 5 bases, and 5 bases lay outside the gene matches. CDR3 nucleotide sequence: TGTGCCAGCAGCCCCAGACTAGCGGTCACAGATACGCAGTATTTT. Its translation is CASSPRLAVTDTQYF. Supplemented by reference TRBV7-9 and TRBJ2-3, the full variable domain reads DTGVSQNPRHKITKRGQNVTFRCDPISEHNRLYWYRQTLGQGPEFLTYFQNEAQLEKSRLLSDRFSAERPKGSFSTLEIQRTEQGDSAMYLCASSPRLAVTDTQYFGPGTRLTVL.

The J gene is TRBJ1-1, the V gene TRBV27; perhaps TRBD1 as D (5 bases). V was pared by 6 bases and J by 1 base, with 24 bases between. The germline CDR1 and CDR2 sequences are MNHEY and SMNVEV (reference sequence). The CDR3 extends over 18 amino acids. CDR3 nucleotides: TGTGCCAGCAGCCTCAAAGGGCCCCTCGACGGGGGGAACACTGAAGCTTTCTTT. This translates into CASSLKGPLDGGNTEAFF.

V usage is TRBV7-2 and J usage is TRBJ2-7; D is ambiguous. The V end was cut by 0 bases, the J end by 6 bases, with 12 bases between. The CDR3 has 14 residues. Germline CDR1 reads SGHTA; CDR2 reads FQGNSA. The CDR3: CASSLALGASEQYF. The CDR3 DNA follows: TGTGCCAGCAGCTTAGCGCTAGGAGCAAGCGAGCAGTACTTC.

The chain recombines TRBV27 with TRBJ2-7; perhaps TRBD2 as D (6 bases). There are 13 residues in the CDR3. Trimming pared 6 bases from V and 7 bases from J, leaving 16 bases between. CDR1 is MNHEY and CDR2 is SMNVEV in the germline V gene (reference sequence). CDR3: CASRWRADGEQYF. The DNA of the CDR3 is TGTGCCAGCAGATGGAGGGCGGACGGAGAGCAGTACTTC.

The J gene is TRBJ2-7, the V gene TRBV6-1; the D gene is possibly TRBD1 (5 bases). The V end was cut by 1 base, the J end by 4 bases, with 11 bases between. CDR3 length: 14 residues. Germline CDR1 is MNHNS and CDR2 is SASEGT. The CDR3 loop is CASSEGQGWYEQYF. CDR3 coding DNA: TGTGCCAGCAGTGAAGGCCAGGGTTGGTACGAGCAGTACTTC.

The rearrangement uses TRBV28 and TRBJ2-2; D tentatively reads TRBD1 or TRBD2 (5 bases each). V was shortened by 5 bases and J by 2 bases, with 18 bases between the two germline ends. The germline gives CDR1 MDHEN, CDR2 SYDVKM. The CDR3 is made up of 17 amino acids. CDR3 sequence reads: CASSAGLRASNTGELFF. CDR3 DNA: TGTGCCAGCAGTGCTGGACTCAGGGCGAGTAACACCGGGGAGCTGTTTTTT. Variable domain in full (rest from reference TRBV28 and TRBJ2-2): DVKVTQSSRYLVKRTGEKVFLECVQDMDHENMFWYRQDPGLGLRLIYFSYDVKMKEKGDIPEGYSVSREKKERFSLILESASTNQTSMYLCASSAGLRASNTGELFFGEGSRLTVL.

This chain uses TRBV7-9 with TRBJ1-1; TRBD1 is a possible D gene (5 bases). Germline lookup yields CDR1 SEHNR and CDR2 FQNEAQ (reference sequence). This CDR3 spans 15 amino acids. Trimming cost V 5 bases and J 6 bases, with 19 bases left between them. In DNA form, the CDR3 reads TGTGCCAGCAGCCCACTCGAGGGTCTAGGGGCTGAAGCTTTCTTT. Protein sequence: CASSPLEGLGAEAFF. The full variable domain, rest sourced from reference TRBV7-9 and TRBJ1-1, is DTGVSQNPRHKITKRGQNVTFRCDPISEHNRLYWYRQTLGQGPEFLTYFQNEAQLEKSRLLSDRFSAERPKGSFSTLEIQRTEQGDSAMYLCASSPLEGLGAEAFFGQGTRLTVV.

This clone was counted a few times. The chain links TRBV7-2 to TRBJ1-2, with D unclear. V was clipped by 3 bases and J by 2 bases, with 10 bases between them. The germline gives CDR1 SGHTA, CDR2 FQGNSA. The CDR3 has 14 amino acids. The CDR3: CASSLLGVNYGYTF. The CDR3 DNA is TGTGCCAGCAGCTTGTTAGGAGTGAACTATGGCTACACCTTC.

This clone occurred once. The chain uses TRBV2 and TRBJ1-2, with D perhaps matching TRBD1 (5 bases). The germline V gene has CDR1 SNHLY and CDR2 FYNNEI. This CDR3 has 13 amino acids. V lost 6 bases and J 3 bases, leaving 11 bases between the germline ends. CDR3 sequence: CASRGQGYYGYTF. The CDR3 DNA is TGTGCCAGCAGGGGCCAGGGCTACTATGGCTACACCTTC. Supplemented by reference TRBV2 and TRBJ1-2, the full variable domain reads EPEVTQTPSHQVTQMGQEVILRCVPISNHLYFYWYRQILGQKVEFLVSFYNNEISEKSEIFDDQFSVERPDGSNFTLKIRSTKLEDSAMYFCASRGQGYYGYTFGSGTRLTVV.

This clone was seen only once. The chain recombines TRBV6-1 with TRBJ2-3, with D possibly TRBD2 on 5 matching bases. This CDR3 region has 13 residues. CDR1 is MNHNS and CDR2 is SASEGT in the germline V gene. Trimming cost V 3 bases and J 7 bases, with 11 bases left between them. The CDR3 DNA follows: TGTGCCAGCAGTGAGAGGGCTAGCCATACGCAGTATTTT. This sequence encodes CASSERASHTQYF.

J is TRBJ1-1 and V is TRBV9; tentative D call: TRBD1 (5 bases). The length of the CDR3 is 14 residues. Germline CDR1 SGDLS, CDR2 YYNGEE. The V end lost 3 bases, the J end lost 1 base, and 10 bases lay between the germline ends. CDR3 amino acids: CASSADSWNTEAFF. CDR3 nucleotide sequence: TGTGCCAGCAGCGCCGACAGTTGGAACACTGAAGCTTTCTTT.

The chain uses TRBV5-1 and TRBJ1-1; D call uncertain. CDR1 is SGHRS and CDR2 is YFSETQ in the germline V gene. V gave up 4 bases and J gave up 0 bases, with 10 bases separating them. This CDR3 comprises 14 residues. CDR3 loop: CASSEAGLNTEAFF. The DNA of the CDR3 is TGCGCCAGCAGCGAGGCAGGTTTGAACACTGAAGCTTTCTTT.

With regard to this clone: The same CDR3 can be traced to other DNA sequences in this sample. The rearrangement uses TRBV30 and TRBJ2-5, with 7 bases fitting TRBD1. With V trimmed by 3 bases and J by 1 base, 2 bases remained unmatched. This CDR3 has 13 amino acids. The V gene's germline CDR1 is GTSNPN and CDR2 SVGIG (reference sequence). The CDR3 region is CAWSRDSQETQYF. In DNA, the CDR3 is TGTGCCTGGAGCCGGGACAGCCAAGAGACCCAGTACTTC.

This clone was recorded only once. The chain joins TRBV6-1 to TRBJ2-1, with D tentatively TRBD1 (5 bases). Germline V gene sequence: CDR1 MNHNS, CDR2 SASEGT. V lost 1 base, J lost 12 bases, and 13 bases lay in between. The CDR3 totals 13 residues. CDR3 loop: CASSEGGKIPQFF. The CDR3, as DNA: TGTGCCAGCAGTGAAGGGGGCAAGATCCCGCAGTTCTTC.